The 12 T cell receptor beta chains presented below share a single source sample, sequenced in a study of blood T cells in healthy people across ages (dated by TCRdb to 2014 to 2015). Library creation used 5' RACE. TCRdb names Illumina HiSeq 2500 as the instrument used. A second PCR of roughly 6 to 12 cycles was run with a J-beta primer mix and a sample-barcoded 5' primer. TCRdb trimmed the raw reads at Q25, called clones with MiXCR and kept productive beta chains. Duplicate CDR3 protein sequences are folded into a single record with the most common DNA and genes. The sample includes 700,000 or so distinct CDR3 sequences, with about 20% observed a single time. The ten largest clones capture around 21% of the sample. Material for sequencing was blood. The receptors come from a man in his 70s in good health.

On this clonotype: At one end the junction does not follow the germline gene, possibly because of a read error. The chain combines TRBV14 with TRBJ2-5; D uncertain. The DNA end is more similar to TRBJ2-7, so the J call may be wrong. Germline values: CDR1 SGHDN, CDR2 FVKESK. The CDR3 loop spans 11 amino acids. The CDR3 protein is CACSQHYEQYF. CDR3 bases: TGTGCCTGCAGCCAGCACTACGAGCAGTACTTC.

The CDR3 DNA reads as TGTGCCAGCAGCTTAGCGACAGGGGGGGTTGAGCAGTTCTTC. Its protein is CASSLATGGVEQFF. V gene TRBV7-8 combines with J gene TRBJ2-7; 9 bases align to TRBD1. The DNA matches TRBJ2-1 better at its end, which makes the J call doubtful. Germline V lookup: CDR1 SGHVS, CDR2 FQNEAQ. The CDR3 covers 14 residues.

This chain joins TRBV29-1 and TRBJ2-7; D uncertain. This CDR3 is built from 10 residues. Germline loops: CDR1 SQVTM, CDR2 ANQGSEA. V gave up 4 bases and J gave up 9 bases, with 10 bases separating them. The CDR3 DNA follows: TGCAGCGTTGGGCCTGTCAGGCAGTACGTC. Its protein is CSVGPVRQYV.

The chain has TRBV6-2 or TRBV6-3 and TRBJ1-5; 9 bases line up with TRBD1. Germline CDR1 MNHEY, CDR2 SVGEGT. The CDR3 covers 14 residues. J lost 6 bases, V lost 8 bases, and 8 bases had no gene match. The CDR3 DNA is TGTGCCAGCGGAACAGGGGGCTTGAGTCAGCCCCAGCATTTT. It translates to CASGTGGLSQPQHF.

This clonotype was seen a handful of times. A much larger clone differs by one base, so this may be a read error. The rearrangement links TRBV12-3 or TRBV12-4 to TRBJ2-5; TRBD1 might be the D (5 bases). The DNA matches TRBJ2-7 better at its end, which makes the J call doubtful. The CDR3 sequence is 12 residues long. CDR3 nucleotides: TGTGCCAGCAGCCATGACAGCTACGAGCAGTACTTC. Its protein is CASSHDSYEQYF.

This clonotype was counted a few times. The chain employs TRBV20-1 and TRBJ2-1; TRBD2 agrees at 7 bases. CDR1 and CDR2 (germline): DFQATT, SNEGSKA (reference sequence). CDR3 length: 14 residues. J gave up 2 bases and V 0 bases, and 1 base lay outside the gene matches. CDR3 DNA: TGCAGTGCTAGAGATGGGACTACCTACAATGAGCAGTTCTTC. This sequence encodes CSARDGTTYNEQFF.

Turning to this clonotype: The junction shows a germline mismatch at one end, possibly a read error. The CDR3 reads CASSSDIATEASF. The CDR3 DNA reads as TGTGCCAGCAGCTCCGACATCGCGACTGAAGCTTCCTTT. The V and J genes are TRBV7-9 and TRBJ1-1; D call uncertain. The germline V gene encodes CDR1 SEHNR and CDR2 FQNEAQ (reference sequence). The CDR3 runs to 13 residues.

The CDR3: CASSLSPGSYGYTF. For the CDR3, the DNA is TGTGCCAGCAGCTTATCTCCGGGGAGCTATGGCTACACCTTC. The genes are TRBV7-2 and TRBJ1-2, with D hard to call. Trimming shortened V by 2 bases and J by 4 bases, and 11 bases separated the two germline ends. Germline V CDR1 and CDR2: SGHTA, FQGNSA. The CDR3 runs 14 residues.

This clonotype was detected only a few times. This sequence joins TRBV7-9 and TRBJ2-7; 7 bases are shared with TRBD1. CDR1 and CDR2 (germline): SEHNR, FQNEAQ (reference sequence). After removal of 2 bases from V and 6 bases from J, the junction contained 7 bases not matched to a gene. The CDR3 sequence is 14 residues long. This CDR3 is CASSLPIQGSEQYV. CDR3 coding DNA: TGTGCCAGCAGCTTACCGATACAGGGGTCCGAGCAGTACGTC.

There are a few counts of this clonotype. The chain employs TRBV5-1 and TRBJ2-5; 8 bases are a match to TRBD1. The CDR3 spans 15 residues. V lost 3 bases to trimming and J lost 3 bases; unmatched junction nucleotides: 7. Germline V gene lookup returns CDR1 SGHRS and CDR2 YFSETQ. CDR3 coding DNA: TGCGCCAGCAGCTCCGGGACAGGTTGGGAAGAGACCCAGTACTTC. Translation: CASSSGTGWEETQYF.

V is TRBV29-1 and J is TRBJ2-3; D not resolved. The length of the CDR3 is 14 residues. Trimming shortened V by 3 bases and J by 5 bases, and 15 bases separated the two germline ends. Looked up from germline, CDR1 is SQVTM and CDR2 is ANQGSEA. DNA of the CDR3: TGCAGCGTTGACCTTAAGAAAGGTGAAGATACGCAGTATTTT. This codes for CSVDLKKGEDTQYF.

V is TRBV6-6 and J is TRBJ2-1; 8 nucleotides match TRBD2. Losses at the gene ends were 6 bases for V and 7 bases for J; bases not matched to a gene: 8. The length of the CDR3 is 14 residues. CDR1 is MNHNY and CDR2 is SVGAGI in the germline V gene (reference sequence). CDR3 protein: CASSPAGGKNEQFF. CDR3 DNA sequence: TGTGCCAGCAGCCCGGCGGGAGGAAAGAATGAGCAGTTCTTC.